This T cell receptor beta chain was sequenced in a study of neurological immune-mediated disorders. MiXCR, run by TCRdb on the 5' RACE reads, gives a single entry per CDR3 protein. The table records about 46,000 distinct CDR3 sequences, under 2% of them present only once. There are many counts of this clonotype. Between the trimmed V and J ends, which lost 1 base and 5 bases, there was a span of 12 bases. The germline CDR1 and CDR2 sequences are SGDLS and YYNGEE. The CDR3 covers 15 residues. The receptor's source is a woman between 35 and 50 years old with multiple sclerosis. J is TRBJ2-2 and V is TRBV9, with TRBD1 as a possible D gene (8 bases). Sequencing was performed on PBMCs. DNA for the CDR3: TGTGCCAGCAGCGTAAACAGGGGGGGGACCGGGGAGCTGTTTTTT. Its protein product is CASSVNRGGTGELFF. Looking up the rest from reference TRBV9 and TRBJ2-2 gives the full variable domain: DSGVTQTPKHLITATGQRVTLRCSPRSGDLSVYWYQQSLDQGLQFLIQYYNGEERAKGNILERFSAQQFPDLHSELNLSSLELGDSALYFCASSVNRGGTGELFFGEGSRLTVL.